The rows below give T cell receptor beta chains drawn from one sample of a study of CD8+CD57+ T cells in acquired aplastic anemia. TCRdb passed the reads through MiXCR, listing each CDR3 protein once. The sample yields fewer than 80,000 distinct CDR3 sequences, roughly two thirds seen once. Sequencing was carried out using sorted CD4+, CD8+, or CD8+CD57+ T cells (not recorded which) from PBMCs. The receptors stem from a human donor with aplastic anemia. Both conserved end residues are part of each CDR3. The order of the fields is V gene, clone size, J gene, D gene, CDR3 protein, CDR3 DNA. The D gene is left open where the match is weak. Clone size is shown for a subset of rows, as once, few, many or a class of expanded clone.

>TRBV10-3|.|TRBJ1-1|.
CAISPGEYSEAFF
TGTGCCATCAGTCCGGGGGAGTATTCTGAAGCTTTCTTT
>TRBV29-1|.|TRBJ1-2|.
CSAEMWGANYGYTF
TGCAGCGCCGAGATGTGGGGGGCTAACTATGGCTACACCTTC
>TRBV7-2|.|TRBJ2-3|.
CASSLDLVDWYF
TGTGCCAGCAGCTTAGATCTAGTCGACTGGTATTTT
>TRBV20-1|many|TRBJ2-1|TRBD2
CSAVARDYAFEQFF
TGCAGTGCTGTAGCCCGGGACTATGCATTTGAGCAGTTCTTC
>TRBV4-2|many|TRBJ2-2|.
CASSQAFASGRTGELFF
TGTGCCAGCAGCCAAGCTTTTGCGAGCGGGCGGACCGGGGAGCTGTTTTTT
>TRBV15|few|TRBJ2-7|TRBD2
CATSRDVRGGHEQYF
TGTGCCACCAGCAGAGATGTGCGGGGGGGCCACGAGCAGTACTTC
>TRBV7-9|many|TRBJ2-7|.
CASSLNYEQYF
TGTGCCAGCAGCTTAAACTACGAGCAGTACTTC
>TRBV29-1|once|TRBJ2-5|TRBD2
CSVEGGGSRETQYF
TGCAGCGTTGAAGGGGGCGGGAGTAGGGAGACCCAGTACTTC
>TRBV19|.|TRBJ2-7|.
CASSMASASHEQYF
TGTGCCAGTAGTATGGCCTCGGCTTCCCACGAGCAGTACTTC
>TRBV29-1|.|TRBJ2-5|.
CALIGVQETQYF
TGCGCGTTAATCGGCGTGCAAGAGACCCAGTACTTC
>TRBV9|many|TRBJ2-2|.
CASSGELADTGELFF
TGTGCCAGCAGTGGGGAACTAGCAGACACCGGGGAGCTGTTTTTT
>TRBV29-1|few|TRBJ1-1|.
CSGTRSWDTEAFF
TGCAGCGGAACCAGATCCTGGGACACTGAAGCTTTCTTT
>TRBV20-1|.|TRBJ2-7|.
CSVGGGKYEQYF
TGCAGTGTAGGAGGGGGGAAATACGAGCAGTACTTC
>TRBV20-1|.|TRBJ2-5|TRBD1
CSARQGLETQYF
TGCAGTGCCAGACAGGGTCTGGAGACCCAGTACTTC
>TRBV10-1|.|TRBJ1-1|.
CASSEWPSAEAFF
TGCGCCAGCAGTGAATGGCCCTCAGCTGAAGCTTTCTTT
>TRBV7-9|.|TRBJ2-3|TRBD2
CASSFGSGSGTQYF
TGTGCCAGCAGCTTTGGTAGCGGGAGTGGGACGCAGTATTTT
>TRBV25-1|few|TRBJ2-2|TRBD1
CASGGTGMLSGELFF
TGTGCCAGCGGAGGGACAGGGATGTTGTCCGGGGAGCTGTTTTTT
>TRBV7-6|.|TRBJ1-1|.
CASSRDVSEAFF
TGTGCCAGCAGCAGGGACGTCAGTGAAGCTTTCTTT
>TRBV15|few|TRBJ2-1|.
CATNRYPGNNEQFF
TGTGCCACCAACCGTTATCCAGGGAACAATGAGCAGTTCTTC
>TRBV7-9|.|TRBJ2-3|.
CASSLYPTDTQYF
TGTGCCAGCAGCTTGTATCCCACAGATACGCAGTATTTT
>TRBV24-1|.|TRBJ2-2|.
CATSDPDRTGELFF
TGTGCCACCAGTGATCCGGACCGGACCGGGGAGCTGTTTTTT
>TRBV7-9|.|TRBJ1-2|.
CASSLKEADGYTF
TGTGCCAGCAGCTTAAAGGAGGCTGATGGCTACACCTTC
>TRBV29-1|once|TRBJ2-5|TRBD1
CSVETGAETQYF
TGCAGCGTTGAAACAGGGGCAGAGACCCAGTACTTC
>TRBV2|once|TRBJ2-7|TRBD1
CATHPDRVAYEQYF
TGTGCCACCCACCCGGACAGGGTAGCCTACGAGCAGTACTTC
>TRBV7-9|few|TRBJ2-7|.
CASSFLDGEQYF
TGTGCCAGCAGCTTTCTGGACGGGGAGCAGTACTTC
>TRBV20-1|.|TRBJ2-3|.
CSASLPADTQYF
TGCAGTGCTAGCCTTCCGGCGGATACGCAGTATTTT
>TRBV15|.|TRBJ2-1|TRBD2
CATRTSGYNEQFF
TGTGCCACCAGGACTAGCGGCTACAATGAGCAGTTCTTC
>TRBV9|many|TRBJ2-5|TRBD2
CASSAGGLETQYF
TGTGCCAGCAGCGCGGGGGGTTTAGAGACCCAGTACTTC
>TRBV24-1|.|TRBJ2-7|TRBD1
CAMARDRGYEQYF
TGTGCCATGGCCCGGGACAGGGGCTACGAGCAGTACTTC
>TRBV7-6|.|TRBJ2-7|TRBD2
CASSQAPQREIYEQYF
TGTGCCAGCAGCCAAGCCCCACAGCGGGAGATCTACGAGCAGTACTTC
>TRBV7-9|.|TRBJ1-1|.
CASSPTQGEAFF
TGTGCCAGCAGCCCCACGCAGGGTGAAGCTTTCTTT
>TRBV29-1|once|TRBJ2-7|.
CGVADGSYEQYF
TGCGGCGTTGCCGACGGGAGCTACGAGCAGTACTTC
>TRBV20-1|once|TRBJ1-4|.
CSARDVGFAEKLFF
TGCAGTGCTAGAGATGTGGGTTTTGCTGAAAAACTGTTTTTT
>TRBV5-5|.|TRBJ1-1|.
CASSWGGGYTEAFF
TGTGCCAGCAGCTGGGGAGGGGGGTACACTGAAGCTTTCTTT
>TRBV14|.|TRBJ1-1|.
CASSQAGWDTGAFF
TGTGCCAGCAGCCAAGCCGGGTGGGACACTGGAGCTTTCTTT
>TRBV2|once|TRBJ1-6|TRBD1
CAISGTENSPLHF
TGTGCCATCTCCGGGACAGAGAATTCACCCCTCCACTTT
>TRBV10-3|few|TRBJ2-3|TRBD2
CATKRESPNTQYF
TGTGCCACCAAGCGGGAGAGTCCCAATACGCAGTATTTT
>TRBV15|.|TRBJ1-2|.
CATSRGGVSDGYTF
TGTGCCACCAGCAGAGGAGGGGTGAGCGATGGCTACACCTTC
>TRBV9|many|TRBJ2-3|.
CASSEGLVGADTQYF
TGTGCCAGCAGCGAGGGGCTAGTTGGAGCAGATACGCAGTATTTT
>TRBV14|.|TRBJ2-7|TRBD1
CASSPGQGAMAQYF
TGTGCCAGCAGCCCGGGACAGGGGGCGATGGCGCAGTACTTC
>TRBV24-1|.|TRBJ2-7|.
CATSDSTRYEQYF
TGTGCCACCAGTGATTCGACTAGGTACGAGCAGTACTTC
>TRBV10-1|.|TRBJ1-4|TRBD1
CASREPGQEAVKLFF
TGCGCCAGCAGAGAGCCGGGACAGGAGGCCGTAAAACTGTTTTTT
>TRBV7-4|few|TRBJ1-2|.
CASSFRDCTF
TGTGCCAGCAGCTTTAGGGACTGTACCTTC
>TRBV7-2|.|TRBJ2-7|TRBD2
CASSLGASGGNEQYF
TGTGCCAGCAGCTTGGGAGCTAGCGGGGGGAACGAGCAGTACTTC
>TRBV5-4|.|TRBJ1-6|TRBD1
CASSLAGTENSPLHF
TGTGCCAGCAGCTTGGCGGGGACAGAGAATTCACCCCTCCACTTT
>TRBV5-6|.|TRBJ1-2|.
CAATITGGTQGYTF
TGTGCCGCAACAATCACAGGTGGGACGCAAGGCTACACCTTC
>TRBV11-1|.|TRBJ1-1|TRBD1
CASSGSSRGIGLSRNTEAFF
TGTGCCAGCAGCGGATCAAGCAGGGGGATTGGTCTTTCGAGGAACACTGAAGCTTTCTTT
>TRBV20-1|.|TRBJ2-5|.
CSARERETQYF
TGCAGTGCTAGAGAGAGGGAGACCCAGTACTTC